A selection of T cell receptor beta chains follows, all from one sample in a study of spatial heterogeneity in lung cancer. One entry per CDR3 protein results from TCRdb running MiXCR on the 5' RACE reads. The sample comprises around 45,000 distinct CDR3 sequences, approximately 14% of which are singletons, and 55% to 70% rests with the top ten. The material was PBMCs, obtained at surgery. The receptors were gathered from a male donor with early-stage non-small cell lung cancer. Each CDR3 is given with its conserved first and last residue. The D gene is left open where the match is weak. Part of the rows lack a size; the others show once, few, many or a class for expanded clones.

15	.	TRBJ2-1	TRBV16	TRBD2	TGTGCCAGCAGCCAGGGACTAGCGGGATACAATGAGCAGTTCTTC	CASSQGLAGYNEQFF
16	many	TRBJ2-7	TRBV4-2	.	TGTGCCAGCAGCCAAGACGGACGGGCCTTGACTAGGGAGCAGTACTTC	CASSQDGRALTREQYF
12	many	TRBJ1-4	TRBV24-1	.	TGTGCCACCAGCGACAGGAATGAAAAACTGTTTTTT	CATSDRNEKLFF
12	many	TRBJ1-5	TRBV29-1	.	TGCAGCGTTGCAGGACCCGGATTTCCCCAGCATTTT	CSVAGPGFPQHF
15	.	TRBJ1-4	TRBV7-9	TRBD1	TGTGCCAGCAGCTTCTCAGGGGGGACTAATGAAAAACTGTTTTTT	CASSFSGGTNEKLFF
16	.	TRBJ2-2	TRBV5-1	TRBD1	TGCGCCAGCAGCCATCTCCCCGACAGGGCGACCGGGGAGCTGTTTTTT	CASSHLPDRATGELFF
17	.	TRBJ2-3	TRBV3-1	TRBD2	TGTGCCAGCAGCCAAGATTTCACTAGCGGGGGGGCAGATACGCAGTATTTT	CASSQDFTSGGADTQYF
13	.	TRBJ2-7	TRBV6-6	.	TGTGCCAGCAGTTTTCGGAGTACCTACGAGCAGTACTTC	CASSFRSTYEQYF
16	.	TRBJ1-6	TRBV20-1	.	TGCAGTGCTCCCAAGGGGTCGGGCCGTGGGAGCTCACCCCTCCACTTT	CSAPKGSGRGSSPLHF
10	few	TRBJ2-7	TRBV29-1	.	TGCAGCGTTTACCGGGATCGACGGTACTTC	CSVYRDRRYF
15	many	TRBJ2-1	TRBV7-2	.	TGTGCCAGCAGCTTAGCGGGATCCTCCTACAATGAGCAGTTCTTC	CASSLAGSSYNEQFF
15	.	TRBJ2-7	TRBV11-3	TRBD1	TGTGCCAGCAGCTTAGGAGGGGACAGGGCCTACGAGCAGTACTTC	CASSLGGDRAYEQYF